The entry below gives a single T cell receptor beta chain sequence along with its context. Its specificity is not known. Here immunoSEQ multiplex PCR was the method, and the copy in TCRdb shows in-frame clones only, minus some. The data show about 48,000 clones, around 85% seen once. The V gene's germline CDR1 is MNHEY and CDR2 SVGAGI. V lost 7 bases, J lost 0 bases, and 9 bases lay in between. The CDR3 loop spans 13 amino acids. Time point: week 35, safety follow-up. With topical imiquimod, each dose of the vaccine consisted of 300 ug of mutant IDH1 20-mer peptide. The record originates from a study of a mutant IDH1 vaccine in newly diagnosed glioma. Study at large: The first vaccination came 4-6 weeks after radiotherapy alone, or with temozolomide cycles.

The rearrangement joins TRBV6-5 to TRBJ1-1; a possible D gene is TRBD1 (5 bases). This receptor was identified in a middle-aged man with glioma. The sequenced sample was PBMCs, obtained from a glioma patient whose treatment included an IDH1 peptide vaccine. The CDR3 spells CASKTEMNTEAFF. In nucleotides, the CDR3 is TGTGCCAGCAAGACAGAGATGAACACTGAAGCTTTCTTT.